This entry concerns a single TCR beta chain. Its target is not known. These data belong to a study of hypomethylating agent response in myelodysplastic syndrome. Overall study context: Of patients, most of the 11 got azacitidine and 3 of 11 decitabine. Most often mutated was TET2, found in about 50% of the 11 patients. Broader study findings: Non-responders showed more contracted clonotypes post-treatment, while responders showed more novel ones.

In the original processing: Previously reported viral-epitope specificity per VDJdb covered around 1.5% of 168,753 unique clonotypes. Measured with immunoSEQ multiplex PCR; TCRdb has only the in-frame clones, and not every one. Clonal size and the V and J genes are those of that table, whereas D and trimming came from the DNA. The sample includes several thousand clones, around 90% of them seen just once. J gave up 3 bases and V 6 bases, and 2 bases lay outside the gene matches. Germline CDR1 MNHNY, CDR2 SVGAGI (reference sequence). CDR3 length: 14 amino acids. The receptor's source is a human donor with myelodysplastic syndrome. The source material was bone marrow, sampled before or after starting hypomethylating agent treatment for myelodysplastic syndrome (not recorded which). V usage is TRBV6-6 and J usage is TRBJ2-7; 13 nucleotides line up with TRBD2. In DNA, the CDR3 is TGTGCCAGCAGAGGGACTAGCGGGAACTACGAGCAGTACTTC. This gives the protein CASRGTSGNYEQYF.